A selection of T cell receptor beta chains follows, all from one sample in a study of shared clonotypes between healthy human individuals. TCRdb's copy holds only in-frame clones and misses some; the assay was immunoSEQ multiplex PCR. The sample gives approximately 640,000 clones, 72% of which show up once; about 2% is in the top ten. Sequenced: memory CD4+ T cells sorted from blood. The source of these receptors is a woman aged 25 to 39 in good health. Each CDR3 is given with its conserved first and last residue. Fields, in order: CDR3 DNA, CDR3 protein, D gene, CDR3 length, clone size, J gene, V gene. The D gene is left open where the match is weak. A row's size may be missing; if present it is once, few, many or a size class.

cdr3_nt: TGCGCCAGCAGCGCGCTAGCGGGAGGTTCCAATGAGCAGTTCTTC
cdr3_aa: CASSALAGGSNEQFF
d_call: TRBD2
cdr3_length: 15
clone_size: .
j_call: TRBJ2-1
v_call: TRBV5-1

cdr3_nt: TGTGCCAGTGGACAGGGTGGGACCAGGGAGCTGTTTTTT
cdr3_aa: CASGQGGTRELFF
d_call: TRBD1
cdr3_length: 13
clone_size: .
j_call: TRBJ2-2
v_call: TRBV6-5

cdr3_nt: TGTGCCAGCAGCTTATCTAGCGGGAGGCCTAGGAGCACAGATACGCAGTATTTT
cdr3_aa: CASSLSSGRPRSTDTQYF
d_call: TRBD2
cdr3_length: 18
clone_size: .
j_call: TRBJ2-3
v_call: TRBV7-8

cdr3_nt: TGTGCCAGCAGCCAAGACGTAGGCACAGATACGCAGTATTTT
cdr3_aa: CASSQDVGTDTQYF
d_call: .
cdr3_length: 14
clone_size: .
j_call: TRBJ2-3
v_call: TRBV25-1

cdr3_nt: TGTGCCAGCAGTTTAAGAGACATAGGGCTGAATGAGCAGTTCTTC
cdr3_aa: CASSLRDIGLNEQFF
d_call: .
cdr3_length: 15
clone_size: .
j_call: TRBJ2-1
v_call: TRBV27

cdr3_nt: TGTGCCAGTAGTCGGGAATGGAACACTGAAGCTTTCTTT
cdr3_aa: CASSREWNTEAFF
d_call: .
cdr3_length: 13
clone_size: .
j_call: TRBJ1-1
v_call: TRBV19

cdr3_nt: TGTGCCAGCACCAGGGGGCACGGACTCGAGCAGTACTTC
cdr3_aa: CASTRGHGLEQYF
d_call: TRBD1
cdr3_length: 13
clone_size: .
j_call: TRBJ2-7
v_call: TRBV28

cdr3_nt: TGTGCCAGCAGTTCGCCCCCCGCCATAGTCAATCTGTGGAGGCACGAGCAGTACTTC
cdr3_aa: CASSSPPAIVNLWRHEQYF
d_call: .
cdr3_length: 19
clone_size: .
j_call: TRBJ2-7
v_call: TRBV28

cdr3_nt: TGCGCCAGCAGCCAACCCCGGGTCGCAGAGGATGGCTACACCTTC
cdr3_aa: CASSQPRVAEDGYTF
d_call: .
cdr3_length: 15
clone_size: .
j_call: TRBJ1-2
v_call: TRBV4-1

cdr3_nt: TGCAGCGTTCGGGGGACTTCGAATGAAAAACTGTTTTTT
cdr3_aa: CSVRGTSNEKLFF
d_call: .
cdr3_length: 13
clone_size: .
j_call: TRBJ1-4
v_call: TRBV29-1

cdr3_nt: TGTGCCAGCAGTTCCCCCGGGGCCAGGGGGGTACACGAGCAGTACTTC
cdr3_aa: CASSSPGARGVHEQYF
d_call: .
cdr3_length: 16
clone_size: .
j_call: TRBJ2-7
v_call: TRBV6-5

cdr3_nt: TGTGCCAGCAGTTACTTACTGGGGACTGCCTTATACTTC
cdr3_aa: CASSYLLGTALYF
d_call: .
cdr3_length: 13
clone_size: .
j_call: TRBJ2-5
v_call: TRBV6-5

cdr3_nt: TGTGCCAGCTCACCGCGGACGGGAGCTAGCACAGATACGCAGTATTTT
cdr3_aa: CASSPRTGASTDTQYF
d_call: .
cdr3_length: 16
clone_size: .
j_call: TRBJ2-3
v_call: TRBV18

cdr3_nt: TGTGCCACGCGAAGAGGGGACGAGCAGTACTTC
cdr3_aa: CATRRGDEQYF
d_call: .
cdr3_length: 11
clone_size: .
j_call: TRBJ2-7
v_call: TRBV19

cdr3_nt: TGTGCCAGCAGTGAGTCATGGACCCCGAGCGCAGATACGCAGTATTTT
cdr3_aa: CASSESWTPSADTQYF
d_call: .
cdr3_length: 16
clone_size: .
j_call: TRBJ2-3
v_call: TRBV25-1

cdr3_nt: TGTGCCAGTAGTACCGCTAGCGGGAGTTTCTACGAGCAGTACTTC
cdr3_aa: CASSTASGSFYEQYF
d_call: TRBD2
cdr3_length: 15
clone_size: .
j_call: TRBJ2-7
v_call: TRBV19

cdr3_nt: TGTGCCAGCAGCCTGAGGGCCGAGGTAGATACGCAGTATTTT
cdr3_aa: CASSLRAEVDTQYF
d_call: .
cdr3_length: 14
clone_size: few
j_call: TRBJ2-3
v_call: TRBV4-2

cdr3_nt: TGTGCCAGCAGCTTAGACGGTTCCTACGAGCAGTACTTC
cdr3_aa: CASSLDGSYEQYF
d_call: .
cdr3_length: 13
clone_size: .
j_call: TRBJ2-7
v_call: TRBV7-3

cdr3_nt: TGTGCCAGCAGGGCCCTGGACCCTCCGGGCGATGAGCAGTTCTTC
cdr3_aa: CASRALDPPGDEQFF
d_call: .
cdr3_length: 15
clone_size: .
j_call: TRBJ2-1
v_call: TRBV27

cdr3_nt: TGTGCCAGCAGCTATACTTGGGGTCAAGAGACCCAGTACTTC
cdr3_aa: CASSYTWGQETQYF
d_call: .
cdr3_length: 14
clone_size: many
j_call: TRBJ2-5
v_call: TRBV7-9

cdr3_nt: TGCGCCAGCAGCCAAGGTGTTGGGGCGGTAGGTGAAAAACTGTTTTTT
cdr3_aa: CASSQGVGAVGEKLFF
d_call: .
cdr3_length: 16
clone_size: many
j_call: TRBJ1-4
v_call: TRBV4-1

cdr3_nt: TGTGCCAGCAGTTATGGGACCGGAAACACCATATATTTT
cdr3_aa: CASSYGTGNTIYF
d_call: .
cdr3_length: 13
clone_size: .
j_call: TRBJ1-3
v_call: TRBV6-5

cdr3_nt: TGTGCCAGCAACCAACAGGCCTCTGGGGCCAACGTCCTGACTTTC
cdr3_aa: CASNQQASGANVLTF
d_call: .
cdr3_length: 15
clone_size: .
j_call: TRBJ2-6
v_call: TRBV5-8

cdr3_nt: TGCGCCAGCACCCGAACAGGGGGAAGCACTGAAGCTTTCTTT
cdr3_aa: CASTRTGGSTEAFF
d_call: TRBD1
cdr3_length: 14
clone_size: few
j_call: TRBJ1-1
v_call: TRBV5-1

cdr3_nt: TGCAGCGGAAGACAGGGTTTCAGTTTGGATGAGCAGTTCTTC
cdr3_aa: CSGRQGFSLDEQFF
d_call: TRBD1
cdr3_length: 14
clone_size: .
j_call: TRBJ2-1
v_call: TRBV29-1